This is a list of T cell receptor beta chains from one sample in a study of cytomegalovirus exposure and HLA in healthy donors. The data were produced by immunoSEQ multiplex PCR, yet TCRdb's version contains in-frame clones alone and is incomplete. The sample yields some 78,000 clones, approximately 80% seen once. Sequences were obtained from PBMCs. These receptor sequences come from a woman between 50 and 59 years old in good health and CMV-seropositive. Both conserved end residues are part of each CDR3. A D gene is named only where the DNA matches it firmly. Size values are once, few and many counts, or a class for expanded clones, and some rows have none.

J gene,V gene,D gene,clone size,CDR3 protein,CDR3 DNA
TRBJ2-7,TRBV11-2,.,.,CASSSQGYEQYF,TGTGCCAGCAGCTCGCAGGGTTACGAGCAGTACTTC
TRBJ2-3,TRBV12-5,TRBD1,few,CASGLGDRGRGADTQYF,TGTGCTAGTGGTTTGGGGGACAGGGGGAGAGGGGCAGATACGCAGTATTTT
TRBJ2-2,TRBV27,.,.,CASAHFGELFF,TGTGCCAGCGCGCACTTCGGGGAGCTGTTTTTT
TRBJ1-2,TRBV5-1,.,.,CASSPRQNYGYTF,TGCGCCAGCAGCCCTCGACAGAACTATGGCTACACCTTC
TRBJ1-6,TRBV14,.,.,CASSRQDSPLHF,TGTGCCAGCAGCCGTCAGGATTCACCCCTCCACTTT
TRBJ2-7,TRBV6-1,TRBD1,.,CASGAGTGGYEQYF,TGTGCCAGCGGGGCCGGGACAGGGGGCTACGAGCAGTACTTC
TRBJ2-2,TRBV29-1,TRBD2,.,CSAGGGTGELFF,TGCAGCGCCGGGGGGGGGACCGGGGAGCTGTTTTTT
TRBJ2-5,TRBV19,TRBD2,few,CASSVGLASQETQYF,TGTGCCAGTAGTGTGGGACTAGCGAGCCAAGAGACCCAGTACTTC
TRBJ2-2,TRBV29-1,TRBD2,once,CSVDGGSLTGELFF,TGCAGCGTTGATGGCGGGAGTTTAACCGGGGAGCTGTTTTTT
TRBJ2-7,TRBV7-7,.,.,CASSLGRGSSYEQYF,TGTGCTAGCAGCTTAGGGCGGGGCAGCTCCTACGAGCAGTACTTC
TRBJ1-1,TRBV18,.,.,CASSPRYTGSDTEAFF,TGTGCCAGCTCACCACGCTATACAGGGTCAGACACTGAAGCTTTCTTT
TRBJ2-1,TRBV11-2,.,few,CASSLTFPYNEQFF,TGTGCCAGCAGCTTAACATTTCCCTACAATGAGCAGTTCTTC
TRBJ1-1,TRBV9,.,.,CASSVEGLETEAFF,TGTGCCAGCAGCGTAGAAGGTTTGGAGACTGAAGCTTTCTTT
TRBJ1-2,TRBV19,.,.,CASSIAVGHLTGGYTF,TGTGCCAGTAGTATAGCAGTTGGGCACTTAACGGGAGGCTACACCTTC
TRBJ1-2,TRBV4-1,.,.,CASTPDGVKGNGYTF,TGCGCCAGCACCCCGGACGGGGTTAAAGGCAATGGCTACACCTTC
TRBJ2-1,TRBV4-1,.,.,CASSPLGGRAFNEQFF,TGCGCCAGCAGCCCTCTAGGGGGGAGGGCCTTCAATGAGCAGTTCTTC
TRBJ2-3,TRBV6-1,TRBD1,.,CATIQGARTDTQYF,TGTGCCACGATACAGGGGGCCCGCACAGATACGCAGTATTTT
TRBJ2-3,TRBV5-1,.,.,CASSPLPTDTQYF,TGCGCCAGCAGCCCACTCCCCACAGATACGCAGTATTTT
TRBJ1-5,TRBV4-2,.,.,CASSPRRGSNQPQHF,TGTGCCAGCAGCCCAAGGAGGGGAAGCAATCAGCCCCAGCATTTT
TRBJ1-4,TRBV6-6,TRBD1,.,CASSTGQENEKLFF,TGTGCCAGCAGTACAGGACAGGAGAATGAAAAACTGTTTTTT
TRBJ2-3,TRBV2,TRBD1,.,CASSEQGATDTQYF,TGTGCCAGCAGTGAACAGGGGGCAACAGATACGCAGTATTTT
TRBJ2-2,TRBV11-2,TRBD2,.,CASSLMGLGATGELFF,TGTGCCAGCAGCTTAATGGGACTAGGTGCCACCGGGGAGCTGTTTTTT
TRBJ1-4,TRBV5-1,.,.,CASRSGRADEKLFF,TGCGCCAGCAGATCAGGCCGAGCTGATGAAAAACTGTTTTTT
TRBJ2-1,TRBV5-4,TRBD2,few,CASSSGLAMYEQFF,TGTGCCAGCAGTTCGGGACTAGCAATGTATGAGCAGTTCTTC
TRBJ1-2,TRBV2,.,few,CGWGSLNYGYTF,TGTGGGTGGGGCAGCCTTAACTATGGCTACACCTTC
TRBJ1-1,TRBV7-9,.,.,CASSLVQGNTEAFF,TGTGCCAGCAGCTTGGTACAGGGGAACACTGAAGCTTTCTTT
TRBJ1-2,TRBV4-1,.,once,CASSQVFIRGYGYTF,TGCGCCAGCAGCCAAGTATTTATCAGGGGCTATGGCTACACCTTC
TRBJ2-2,TRBV6-1,TRBD2,.,CATGGLAGVPGELFF,TGTGCCACAGGAGGACTAGCGGGAGTCCCCGGGGAGCTGTTTTTT
TRBJ1-2,TRBV5-4,.,.,CASSQADSHYGYTF,TGTGCCAGCAGTCAGGCCGACAGTCATTATGGCTACACCTTC
TRBJ1-1,TRBV2,.,once,CASSSVMNTEAFF,TGTGCCAGCAGTTCGGTGATGAACACTGAAGCTTTCTTT
TRBJ1-6,TRBV5-1,TRBD1,.,CASSLARTGTYNSPLHF,TGCGCCAGCAGCTTGGCCCGGACAGGGACATATAATTCACCCCTCCACTTT
TRBJ1-5,TRBV6-1,TRBD1,few,CASRSGTGVNQPQHF,TGTGCCAGCAGAAGCGGGACAGGGGTCAATCAGCCCCAGCATTTT
TRBJ1-3,TRBV9,TRBD1,.,CASKDRAGNTIYF,TGTGCCAGCAAGGACAGGGCGGGAAACACCATATATTTT
TRBJ1-3,TRBV5-1,TRBD1,.,CASSSTTDRVGNTIYF,TGCGCCAGCAGCAGCACCACGGACAGGGTTGGAAACACCATATATTTT
TRBJ2-1,TRBV11-2,TRBD2,.,CASSSLAGTYNEQFF,TGTGCCAGCAGCTCCTTAGCGGGGACATACAATGAGCAGTTCTTC
TRBJ2-5,TRBV1,.,.,CTSSRSKKALRGQETQYF,TGCACCAGCAGCCGCTCTAAAAAGGCCCTACGAGGCCAAGAGACCCAGTACTTC
TRBJ2-1,TRBV5-1,TRBD1,.,CASSPTPGQGDYEQFF,TGCGCCAGCAGCCCAACTCCGGGACAGGGGGACTATGAGCAGTTCTTC
TRBJ1-6,TRBV2,.,once,CASSDVSPLHF,TGTGCCAGCAGTGATGTATCACCCCTCCACTTT
TRBJ2-1,TRBV10-3,TRBD2,.,CATKLLAGYNEQFF,TGTGCCACCAAATTACTAGCGGGGTATAATGAGCAGTTCTTC
TRBJ1-1,TRBV7-3,TRBD1,.,CASSPSRDSLETFF,TGTGCCAGCAGCCCGTCCCGGGACAGTCTTGAAACTTTCTTT
TRBJ2-1,TRBV6-5,TRBD2,.,CASRGAGGPVNEQFF,TGTGCCAGCAGAGGAGCGGGAGGGCCGGTCAATGAGCAGTTCTTC
TRBJ2-1,TRBV5-5,TRBD1,.,CASSLTTGGTIYNEQFF,TGTGCCAGCAGCTTGACGACAGGGGGTACCATCTACAATGAGCAGTTCTTC
TRBJ1-1,TRBV11-2,.,.,CASSLPTEAFF,TGTGCCAGCAGCTTACCAACTGAAGCTTTCTTT
TRBJ1-4,TRBV16,.,.,CASSQSQGQSGKLFF,TGTGCCAGCAGCCAATCGCAGGGGCAGAGTGGAAAACTGTTTTTT
TRBJ1-1,TRBV30,TRBD1,once,CAWREGQGLTEAFF,TGTGCCTGGAGGGAGGGACAGGGCCTCACTGAAGCTTTCTTT
TRBJ2-3,TRBV18,TRBD2,.,CASSPRTSGATDTQYF,TGTGCCAGCTCACCCAGGACTAGCGGGGCGACAGATACGCAGTATTTT